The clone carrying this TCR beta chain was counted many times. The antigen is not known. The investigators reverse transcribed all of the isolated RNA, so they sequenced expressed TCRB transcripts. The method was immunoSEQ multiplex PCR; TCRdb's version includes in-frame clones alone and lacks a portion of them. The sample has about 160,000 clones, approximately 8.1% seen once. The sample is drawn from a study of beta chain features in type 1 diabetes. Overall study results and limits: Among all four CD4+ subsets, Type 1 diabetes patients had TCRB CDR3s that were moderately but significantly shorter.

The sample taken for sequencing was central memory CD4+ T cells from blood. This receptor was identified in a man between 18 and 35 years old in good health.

The CDR3 here is CASSTLPGNYGYTF. CDR3 nucleotides: TGTGCCAGCAGTACCCTCCCGGGAAACTATGGCTACACCTTC. This chain uses TRBV6-1 with TRBJ1-2; D gene ambiguous. CDR1 is MNHNS and CDR2 is SASEGT in the germline V gene. The CDR3 runs to 14 residues. V was clipped by 5 bases and J by 2 bases, with 12 bases between them.